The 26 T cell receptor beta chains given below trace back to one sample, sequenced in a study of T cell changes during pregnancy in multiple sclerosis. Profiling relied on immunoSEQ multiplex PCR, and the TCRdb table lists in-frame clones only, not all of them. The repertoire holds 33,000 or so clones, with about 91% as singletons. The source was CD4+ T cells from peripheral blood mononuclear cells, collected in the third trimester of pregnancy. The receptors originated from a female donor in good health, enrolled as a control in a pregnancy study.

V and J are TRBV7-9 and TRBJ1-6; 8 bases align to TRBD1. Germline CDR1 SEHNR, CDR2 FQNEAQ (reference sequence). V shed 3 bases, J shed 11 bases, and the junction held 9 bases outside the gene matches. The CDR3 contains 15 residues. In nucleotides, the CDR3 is TGTGCCAGCAGCTTGGGGACAGGAGGTACACCACCCCTCCACTTT. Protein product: CASSLGTGGTPPLHF.

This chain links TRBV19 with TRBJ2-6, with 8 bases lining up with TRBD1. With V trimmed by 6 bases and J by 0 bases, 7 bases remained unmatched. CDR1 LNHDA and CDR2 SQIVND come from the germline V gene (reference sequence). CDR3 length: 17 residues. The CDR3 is CASRSRTGSSGANVLTF. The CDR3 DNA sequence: TGTGCCAGTAGATCCCGGACAGGGAGCTCTGGGGCCAACGTCCTGACTTTC.

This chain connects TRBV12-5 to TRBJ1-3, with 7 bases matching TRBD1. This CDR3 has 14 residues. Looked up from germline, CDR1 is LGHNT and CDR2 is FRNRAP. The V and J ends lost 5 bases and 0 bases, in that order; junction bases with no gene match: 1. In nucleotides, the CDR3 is TGTGCTAGTGGTGGGACAGCCTCTGGAAACACCATATATTTT. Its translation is CASGGTASGNTIYF.

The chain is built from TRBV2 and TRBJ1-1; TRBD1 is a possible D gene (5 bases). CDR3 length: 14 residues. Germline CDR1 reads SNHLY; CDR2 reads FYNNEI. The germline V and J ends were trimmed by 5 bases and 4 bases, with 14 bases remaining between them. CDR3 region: CASSTTAGGTEAFF. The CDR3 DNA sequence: TGTGCCAGCAGTACGACAGCCGGGGGCACTGAAGCTTTCTTT.

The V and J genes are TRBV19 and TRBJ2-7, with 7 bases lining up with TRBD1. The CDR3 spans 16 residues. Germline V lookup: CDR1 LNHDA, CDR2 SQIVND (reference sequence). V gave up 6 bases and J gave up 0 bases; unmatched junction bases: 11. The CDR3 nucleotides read TGTGCCAGTAGCCCCTGGGGACAGCCGGGCTCCTACGAGCAGTACTTC. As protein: CASSPWGQPGSYEQYF.

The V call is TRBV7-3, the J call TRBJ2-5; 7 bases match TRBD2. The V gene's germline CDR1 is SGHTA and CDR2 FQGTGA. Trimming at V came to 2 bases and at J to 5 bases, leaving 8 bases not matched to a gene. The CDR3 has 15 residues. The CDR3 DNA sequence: TGTGCCAGCAGCTTATTTGGGGCCGGGGGGGAGACCCAGTACTTC. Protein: CASSLFGAGGETQYF. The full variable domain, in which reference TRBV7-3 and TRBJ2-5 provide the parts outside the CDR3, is GAGVSQTPSNKVTEKGKYVELRCDPISGHTALYWYRQSLGQGPEFLIYFQGTGAADDSGLPNDRFFAVRPEGSVSTLKIQRTERGDSAVYLCASSLFGAGGETQYFGPGTRLLVL.

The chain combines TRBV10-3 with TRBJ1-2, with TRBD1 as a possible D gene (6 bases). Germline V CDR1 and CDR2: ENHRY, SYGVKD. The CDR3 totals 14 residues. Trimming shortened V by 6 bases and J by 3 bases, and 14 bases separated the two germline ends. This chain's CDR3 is CAIRTGFADYGYTF. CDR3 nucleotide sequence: TGTGCCATCAGAACAGGGTTCGCTGACTATGGCTACACCTTC.

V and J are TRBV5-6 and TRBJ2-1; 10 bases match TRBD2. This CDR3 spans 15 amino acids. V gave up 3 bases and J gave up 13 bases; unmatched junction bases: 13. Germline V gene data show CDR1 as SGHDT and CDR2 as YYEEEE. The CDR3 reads CASSSSGGVTPPQFF. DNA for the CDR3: TGTGCCAGCAGCTCGAGCGGGGGGGTGACCCCGCCTCAGTTCTTC.

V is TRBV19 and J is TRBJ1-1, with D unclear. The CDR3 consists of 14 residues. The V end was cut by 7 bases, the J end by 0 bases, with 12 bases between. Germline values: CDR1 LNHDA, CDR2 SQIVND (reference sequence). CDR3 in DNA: TGTGCCAGTACCCCCGGAGGACTGAACACTGAAGCTTTCTTT. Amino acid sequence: CASTPGGLNTEAFF.

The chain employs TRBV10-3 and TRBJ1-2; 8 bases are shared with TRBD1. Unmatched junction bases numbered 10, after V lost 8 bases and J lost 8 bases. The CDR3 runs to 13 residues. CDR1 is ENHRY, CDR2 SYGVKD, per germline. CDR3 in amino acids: CAIRPGQDLGYTF. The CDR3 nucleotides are TGTGCCATCCGACCGGGACAGGATCTCGGCTACACCTTC.

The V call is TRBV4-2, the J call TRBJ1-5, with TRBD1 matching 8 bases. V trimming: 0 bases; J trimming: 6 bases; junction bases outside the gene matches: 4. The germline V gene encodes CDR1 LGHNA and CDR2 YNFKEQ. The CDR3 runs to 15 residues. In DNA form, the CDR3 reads TGTGCCAGCAGCCAAGACCCGACAGGGGTTCAGCCCCAGCATTTT. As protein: CASSQDPTGVQPQHF.

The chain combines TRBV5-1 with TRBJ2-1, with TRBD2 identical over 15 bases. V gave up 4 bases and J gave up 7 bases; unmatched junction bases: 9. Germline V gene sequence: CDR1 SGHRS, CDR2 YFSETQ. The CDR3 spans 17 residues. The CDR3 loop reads CASSRRTSGGASNEQFF. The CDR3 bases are TGCGCCAGCAGCCGTCGGACTAGCGGGGGGGCCAGTAATGAGCAGTTCTTC.

CDR3 DNA: TGTGCCAGCAGATTATCAGGGGGCGCGGGGGAAGAAAAACTGTTTTTT. It specifies CASRLSGGAGEEKLFF. The rearrangement joins TRBV7-8 to TRBJ1-4; 8 bases align to TRBD1. Trimming took 6 bases from V and 8 from J; bases not matched to a gene: 14. The germline CDR1 and CDR2 sequences are SGHVS and FQNEAQ. This CDR3 contains 16 residues.

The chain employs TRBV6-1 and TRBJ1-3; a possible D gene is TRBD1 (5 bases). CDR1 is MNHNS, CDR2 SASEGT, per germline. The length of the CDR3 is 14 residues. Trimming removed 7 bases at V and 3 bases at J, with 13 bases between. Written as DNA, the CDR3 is TGTGCCAGCACCGCTCGGGGGTTTGGAAACACCATATATTTT. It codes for CASTARGFGNTIYF.

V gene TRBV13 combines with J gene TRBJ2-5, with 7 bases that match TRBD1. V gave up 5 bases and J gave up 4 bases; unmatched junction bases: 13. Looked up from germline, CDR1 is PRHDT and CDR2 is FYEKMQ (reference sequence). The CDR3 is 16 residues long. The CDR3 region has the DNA TGTGCCAGCAGCATTGGACAGGACGGAAGGGCAGAGACCCAGTACTTC. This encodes CASSIGQDGRAETQYF.

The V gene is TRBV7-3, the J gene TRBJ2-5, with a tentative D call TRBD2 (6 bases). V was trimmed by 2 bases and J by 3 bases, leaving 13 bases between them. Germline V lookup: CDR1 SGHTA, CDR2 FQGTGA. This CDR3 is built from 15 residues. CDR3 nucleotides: TGTGCCAGCAGCTTATTCGCGGGACCGAAAGAGACCCAGTACTTC. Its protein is CASSLFAGPKETQYF.

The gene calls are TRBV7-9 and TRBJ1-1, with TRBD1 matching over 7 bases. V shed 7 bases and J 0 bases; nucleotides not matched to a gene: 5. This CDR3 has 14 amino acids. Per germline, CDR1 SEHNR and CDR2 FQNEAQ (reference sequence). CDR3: CASTRQGLNTEAFF. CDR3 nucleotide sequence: TGTGCCAGCACCCGACAGGGTCTGAACACTGAAGCTTTCTTT.

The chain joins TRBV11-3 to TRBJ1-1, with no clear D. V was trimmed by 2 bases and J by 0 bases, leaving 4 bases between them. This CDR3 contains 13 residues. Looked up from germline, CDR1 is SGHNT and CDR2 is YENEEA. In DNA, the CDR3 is TGTGCCAGCAGCTTAAGAGTGAACACTGAAGCTTTCTTT. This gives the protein CASSLRVNTEAFF.

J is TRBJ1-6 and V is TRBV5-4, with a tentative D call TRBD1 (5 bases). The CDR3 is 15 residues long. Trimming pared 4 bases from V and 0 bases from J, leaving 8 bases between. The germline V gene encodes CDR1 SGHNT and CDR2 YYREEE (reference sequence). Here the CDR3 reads CASSRQGSYNSPLHF. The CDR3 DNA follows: TGTGCCAGCAGCCGTCAGGGCTCCTATAATTCACCCCTCCACTTT.

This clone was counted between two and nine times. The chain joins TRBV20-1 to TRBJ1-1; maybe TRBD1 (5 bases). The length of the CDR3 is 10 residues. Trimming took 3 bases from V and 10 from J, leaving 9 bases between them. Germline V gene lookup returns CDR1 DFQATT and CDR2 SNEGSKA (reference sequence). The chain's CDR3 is CSARGQSAFF. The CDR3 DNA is TGCAGTGCTAGGGGGCAGTCAGCTTTCTTT.

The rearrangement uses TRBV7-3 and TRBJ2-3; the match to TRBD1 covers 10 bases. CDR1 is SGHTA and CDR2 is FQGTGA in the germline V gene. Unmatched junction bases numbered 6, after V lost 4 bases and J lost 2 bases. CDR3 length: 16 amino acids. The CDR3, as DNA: TGTGCCAGCAGCTCTGACAGGGGGCAGCTCACAGATACGCAGTATTTT. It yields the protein CASSSDRGQLTDTQYF. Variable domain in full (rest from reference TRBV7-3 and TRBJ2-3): GAGVSQTPSNKVTEKGKYVELRCDPISGHTALYWYRQSLGQGPEFLIYFQGTGAADDSGLPNDRFFAVRPEGSVSTLKIQRTERGDSAVYLCASSSDRGQLTDTQYFGPGTRLTVL.

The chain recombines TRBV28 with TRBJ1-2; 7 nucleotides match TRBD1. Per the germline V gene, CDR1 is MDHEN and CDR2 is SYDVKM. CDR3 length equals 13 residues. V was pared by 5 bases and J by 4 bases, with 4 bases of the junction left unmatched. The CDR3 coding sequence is TGTGCCAGCAGTAACCGGGACAGCTATGGCTACACCTTC. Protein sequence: CASSNRDSYGYTF.

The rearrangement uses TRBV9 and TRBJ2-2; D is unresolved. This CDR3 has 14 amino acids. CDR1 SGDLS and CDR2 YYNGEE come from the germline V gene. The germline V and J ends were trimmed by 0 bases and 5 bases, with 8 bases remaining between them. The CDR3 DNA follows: TGTGCCAGCAGCGTAGACGGCAGGACCGGGGAGCTGTTTTTT. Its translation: CASSVDGRTGELFF.

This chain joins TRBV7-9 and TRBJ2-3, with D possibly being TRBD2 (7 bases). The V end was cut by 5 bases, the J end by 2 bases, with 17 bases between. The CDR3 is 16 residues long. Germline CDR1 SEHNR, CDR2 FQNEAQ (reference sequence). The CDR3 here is CASSPLGGGLTDTQYF. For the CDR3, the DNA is TGTGCCAGCAGCCCCCTCGGCGGGGGCCTCACAGATACGCAGTATTTT.

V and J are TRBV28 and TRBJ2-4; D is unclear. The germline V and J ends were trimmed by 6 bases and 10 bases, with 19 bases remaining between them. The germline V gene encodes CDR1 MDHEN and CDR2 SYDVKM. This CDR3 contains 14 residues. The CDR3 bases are TGTGCCAGCAGCCCCCCGCATTCGCCCGGGATTCAGTACTTC. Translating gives CASSPPHSPGIQYF.

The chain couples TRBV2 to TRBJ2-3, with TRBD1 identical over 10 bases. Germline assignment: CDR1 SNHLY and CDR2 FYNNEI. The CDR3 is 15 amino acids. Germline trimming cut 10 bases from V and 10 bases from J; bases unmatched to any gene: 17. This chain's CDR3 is CATSERDRGMSAQYF. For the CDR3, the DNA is TGTGCCACCTCCGAGAGGGACAGGGGTATGTCGGCGCAGTATTTT.